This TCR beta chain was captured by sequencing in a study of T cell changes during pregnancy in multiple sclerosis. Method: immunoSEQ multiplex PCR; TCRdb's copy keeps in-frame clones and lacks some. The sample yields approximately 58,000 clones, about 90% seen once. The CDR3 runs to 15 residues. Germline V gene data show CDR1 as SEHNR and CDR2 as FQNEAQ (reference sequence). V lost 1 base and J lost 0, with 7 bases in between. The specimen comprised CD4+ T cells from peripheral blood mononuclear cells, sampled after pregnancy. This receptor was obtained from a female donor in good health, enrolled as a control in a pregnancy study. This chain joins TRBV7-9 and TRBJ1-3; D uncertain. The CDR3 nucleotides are TGTGCCAGCAGCTTAGTCAGCGGCTCTGGAAACACCATATATTTT. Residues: CASSLVSGSGNTIYF.